A single sample gave rise to the 10 T cell receptor beta chains below, sequenced in a study of blood T cell repertoires in COVID-19. Libraries were prepared by immunoSEQ multiplex PCR; TCRdb keeps only in-frame clonotypes and omits some of them. The table lists 300,000 to 400,000 clones, approximately 91% of them singletons. Sample: PBMCs or T cells enriched from blood (not recorded which). The receptors derive from a woman in her thirties who had been exposed to COVID-19.

The rearrangement links TRBV2 to TRBJ2-1; D perhaps matches TRBD2 (7 bases). The CDR3 extends over 15 amino acids. Trimming left V 3 bases short and J 12 bases short, with 21 bases between. Germline assignment: CDR1 SNHLY and CDR2 FYNNEI. This CDR3 reads CASSDESASGGRQFF. The DNA of the CDR3 is TGTGCCAGCAGTGATGAGTCTGCCTCCGGGGGGCGGCAGTTCTTC.

V is TRBV3-1 (or the pseudogene TRBV3-2) and J is TRBJ1-2; possibly TRBD1 for D (5 bases). This CDR3 has 16 amino acids. Between the trimmed V and J ends, which lost 4 bases and 10 bases, there was a span of 25 bases. Germline V CDR1 and CDR2: LGHDT, YNNKEL (reference sequence). The CDR3 is CASSRREQGKSRVYTF. The DNA of the CDR3 is TGTGCCAGCAGCCGCCGAGAGCAGGGCAAGAGCCGAGTCTACACCTTC.

V is TRBV5-1 and J is TRBJ1-1; a weak D match, TRBD1 (6 bases). The CDR3 totals 17 residues. Per germline, CDR1 SGHRS and CDR2 YFSETQ. Trimming left V 0 bases short and J 1 base short, with 16 bases between. Here the CDR3 DNA reads TGCGCCAGCAGCTTGGCCTTACTAGGGGGTCCGAACACTGAAGCTTTCTTT. Translation gives CASSLALLGGPNTEAFF. Supplemented by reference TRBV5-1 and TRBJ1-1, the full variable domain reads KAGVTQTPRYLIKTRGQQVTLSCSPISGHRSVSWYQQTPGQGLQFLFEYFSETQRNKGNFPGRFSGRQFSNSRSEMNVSTLELGDSALYLCASSLALLGGPNTEAFFGQGTRLTVV.

The rearrangement uses TRBV7-8 and TRBJ1-1; D is ambiguous. Trimming took off 5 bases at V and 3 bases at J, with 10 bases between the two ends. The CDR3 is made up of 13 amino acids. Germline V gene lookup returns CDR1 SGHVS and CDR2 FQNEAQ. The CDR3 sequence: CASSPESHTEAFF. CDR3 nucleotides: TGTGCCAGCAGCCCCGAGTCCCACACTGAAGCTTTCTTT.

This clone was counted a single time. This chain connects TRBV2 to TRBJ2-7, with TRBD1 identical over 7 bases. The ends lost 4 bases at V and 4 bases at J; junction bases unmatched: 1. The germline CDR1 and CDR2 sequences are SNHLY and FYNNEI. The CDR3 sequence is 12 residues long. CDR3 amino acids: CASSGRGYEQYF. DNA of the CDR3: TGTGCCAGCAGTGGCAGGGGGTACGAGCAGTACTTC.

This rearrangement joins TRBV7-9 to TRBJ2-3; 7 bases agree with TRBD2. The length of the CDR3 is 17 residues. The germline V gene has CDR1 SEHNR and CDR2 FQNEAQ (reference sequence). V lost 6 bases to trimming and J lost 4 bases; unmatched junction nucleotides: 16. The DNA for the CDR3 is TGTGCCAGCAGTTCCAGTCGGGGGGATATGCATGCAGATACGCAGTATTTT. This gives the protein CASSSSRGDMHADTQYF.

V usage is TRBV3-1 (or the pseudogene TRBV3-2) and J usage is TRBJ1-5, with a weak D call TRBD1 (6 bases). This CDR3 has 15 amino acids. Trimming stripped 1 base from V and 6 bases from J, with 13 bases between. The V gene's germline CDR1 is LGHDT and CDR2 YNNKEL (reference sequence). In nucleotides, the CDR3 is TGTGCCAGCAGCCAAGCAGGGGCCCAGGTTCAGCCCCAGCATTTT. This gives the protein CASSQAGAQVQPQHF.

A single count supports this clone. The chain has TRBV9 and TRBJ1-1; D is ambiguous. The germline V gene has CDR1 SGDLS and CDR2 YYNGEE. The V end lost 3 bases, the J end lost 5 bases, and 11 bases lay between the germline ends. CDR3 size: 13 residues. CDR3 nucleotide sequence: TGTGCCAGCAGCGCCAGTCCCGTAACTGAAGCTTTCTTT. This encodes CASSASPVTEAFF. Full variable domain (remainder filled in from reference TRBV9 and TRBJ1-1): DSGVTQTPKHLITATGQRVTLRCSPRSGDLSVYWYQQSLDQGLQFLIQYYNGEERAKGNILERFSAQQFPDLHSELNLSSLELGDSALYFCASSASPVTEAFFGQGTRLTVV.

This chain links TRBV19 with TRBJ2-3; 7 bases match TRBD2. From germline, CDR1 is LNHDA and CDR2 SQIVND (reference sequence). The CDR3 consists of 14 residues. V was clipped by 7 bases and J by 2 bases; unmatched bases: 6. The DNA of the CDR3 is TGTGCCAGTACTGGGAGGGCCGTCACAGATACGCAGTATTTT. It yields the protein CASTGRAVTDTQYF.

CDR3 region: CANQGEVSQPQHF. DNA for the CDR3: TGTGCCAACCAGGGGGAAGTGAGTCAGCCCCAGCATTTT. The V call is TRBV10-3, the J call TRBJ1-5; 7 positions match TRBD1. Germline V gives CDR1 ENHRY, CDR2 SYGVKD. CDR3 length: 13 amino acids. V shed 10 bases and J 6 bases; nucleotides not matched to a gene: 9.